The clone carrying this TCR beta chain came up many times. CDR1 and CDR2 (germline): MNHEY, SVGAGI. Deletions cut 8 bases from V and 0 bases from J, with 14 bases between. CDR3 length: 14 residues. TCRdb fed the RT-PCR reads into MiXCR, producing one record per CDR3 protein. This table has about 680,000 distinct CDR3 sequences, 12% to 15% appearing once. Sequenced material: memory CD4+ T cells from blood. The source is a female donor in good health, serving as a healthy control. The chain links TRBV6-5 to TRBJ2-7; the D gene is possibly TRBD2 (6 bases). CDR3 residues: CASSRDLSSYEQYF. CDR3 bases: TGTGCCAGCTCCCGGGACTTGAGCTCCTACGAGCAGTACTTC.